This entry concerns a single T cell receptor beta chain. This sample stems from a study of blood T cell repertoires in COVID-19. Study background: In each case, the material was cDNA or gDNA derived from T cells, B-cell-depleted T cells, or PBMCs.

Produced via immunoSEQ multiplex PCR; TCRdb's table is partial and in-frame only. The sample has fewer than 450,000 clones; about nine tenths are singletons. In Cohort 3, a recovered donor had either two negative PCRs, clearance, or symptom resolution. V dropped 5 bases and J dropped 1; count of bases not matched to a gene: 6. The germline CDR1 and CDR2 sequences are SGHAT and FQNNGV. The CDR3 is 15 amino acids. The sequenced material came from PBMCs or T cells enriched from blood (not recorded which). The V call is TRBV11-2, the J call TRBJ2-7; 9 nucleotides match TRBD1. The sequence was collected from a young man who had recovered from COVID-19. The CDR3 sequence: CASSVYRGPSYEQYF. CDR3 DNA: TGTGCCAGCAGCGTATACAGGGGGCCTTCCTACGAGCAGTACTTC. The variable domain in full, with the rest retrieved from reference TRBV11-2 and TRBJ2-7, is EAGVAQSPRYKIIEKRQSVAFWCNPISGHATLYWYQQILGQGPKLLIQFQNNGVVDDSQLPKDRFSAERLKGVDSTLKIQPAKLEDSAVYLCASSVYRGPSYEQYFGPGTRLTVT.